A few counts support the clone carrying this TCR beta chain. MiXCR, applied by TCRdb to the 5' RACE reads, yields one record per CDR3 protein. Among under 1 million distinct CDR3 sequences listed, 9% to 15% were seen once. These data belong to a study of identical twins. The CDR3 spans 16 residues. J gave up 4 bases and V 3 bases, and 11 bases lay outside the gene matches. This same sample was also part of a study on yellow fever vaccine responses in identical twins.

This receptor was obtained from a woman aged 18-29 years in good health. Sequences were obtained from PBMCs. This rearrangement joins TRBV12-3 or TRBV12-4 to TRBJ2-7; 8 bases line up with TRBD2. The CDR3: CASSFRNRGRIYEQYF. CDR3 coding DNA: TGTGCCAGCAGTTTTAGGAACCGCGGGAGGATTTACGAGCAGTACTTC.